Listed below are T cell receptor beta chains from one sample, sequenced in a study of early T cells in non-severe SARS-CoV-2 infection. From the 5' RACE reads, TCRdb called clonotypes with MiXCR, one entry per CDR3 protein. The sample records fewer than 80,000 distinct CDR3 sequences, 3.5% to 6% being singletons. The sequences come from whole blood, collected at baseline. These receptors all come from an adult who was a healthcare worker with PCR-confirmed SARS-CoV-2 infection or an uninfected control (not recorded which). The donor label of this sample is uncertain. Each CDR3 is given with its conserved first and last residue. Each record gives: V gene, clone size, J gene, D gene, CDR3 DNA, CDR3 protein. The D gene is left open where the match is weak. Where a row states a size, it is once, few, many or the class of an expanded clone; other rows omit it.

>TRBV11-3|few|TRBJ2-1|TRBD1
TGTGCCAGCAGCATCGATTCTACAGGGGCCAACGTGCAGTTCTTC
CASSIDSTGANVQFF
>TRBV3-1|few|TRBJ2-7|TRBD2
TGTGCCAGCAGCCGAGTAGCGGGACCCTACGAGCAGTACTTC
CASSRVAGPYEQYF
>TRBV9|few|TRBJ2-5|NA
TGTGCCAGCAGCGTAGGTCCTGGGGCAGGGATCGGCCAAGAGACCCAGTACTTC
CASSVGPGAGIGQETQYF
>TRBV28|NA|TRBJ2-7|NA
TGTGCCAGCAGTGTGGACAGCCCGCCCTACGAGCAGTACTTC
CASSVDSPPYEQYF
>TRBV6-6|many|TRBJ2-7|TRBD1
TGTGCCACTCACCGGGACAGTCCCTACGAGCAGTACTTC
CATHRDSPYEQYF
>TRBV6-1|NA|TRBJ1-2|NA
TGTGCCAGCAGTTCAGGGGCTAACTATGGCTACACCTTC
CASSSGANYGYTF
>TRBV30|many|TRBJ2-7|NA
TGTGCCTGGAGTAGGGGTATCGGCGAGCAGTACTTC
CAWSRGIGEQYF
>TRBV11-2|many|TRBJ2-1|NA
TGTGCCAGCAGCTTAGTAGCCCTGACCTCCTACAATGAGCAGTTCTTC
CASSLVALTSYNEQFF
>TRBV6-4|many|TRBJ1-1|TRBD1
TGTGCCAGCAGTGGGGACTCCGACAGGGACACTGAAGCTTTCTTT
CASSGDSDRDTEAFF
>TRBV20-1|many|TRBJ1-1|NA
TGCAGTGCTAGAGATCGATTGGGTAGGAACACTGAAGCTTTCTTT
CSARDRLGRNTEAFF
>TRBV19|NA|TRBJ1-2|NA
TGTGCCAGTAGTGGGCCCTCTCGGACTGGCTACACCTTC
CASSGPSRTGYTF
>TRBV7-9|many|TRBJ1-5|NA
TGTGCCAGCAGCAACGGACGGACCCCGTATAGCAATCAGCCCCAGCATTTT
CASSNGRTPYSNQPQHF
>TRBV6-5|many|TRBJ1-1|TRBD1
TGTGCCAGCAAAAGTGACAGGGCCTTGAACACTGAAGCTTTCTTT
CASKSDRALNTEAFF
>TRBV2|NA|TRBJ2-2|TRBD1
TGTGCCAGCACCAGGACAGGGATGGACGGGGAGCTGTTTTTT
CASTRTGMDGELFF
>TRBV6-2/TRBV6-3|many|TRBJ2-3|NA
TGTGCCAGCAGCCCCGTGACTATCGGAGATACGCAGTATTTT
CASSPVTIGDTQYF
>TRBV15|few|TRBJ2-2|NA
TGTGCCACCAGCAGAGATCCCGGGTCCCAGGGTGCCGGGGAGCTGTTTTTT
CATSRDPGSQGAGELFF
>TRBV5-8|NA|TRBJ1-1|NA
TGTGCCAGCAGCTTGGAAGGACTCTCCCACACTGAAGCTTTCTTT
CASSLEGLSHTEAFF
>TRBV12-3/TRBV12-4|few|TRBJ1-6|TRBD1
TGTGCCAGCAGTTTAGGGGACAGGGGTTCACCCCTCCACTTT
CASSLGDRGSPLHF
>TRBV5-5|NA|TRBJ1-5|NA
TGTGCCAGCAGCTTGCCCCCTCAGCCCCAGCATTTT
CASSLPPQPQHF
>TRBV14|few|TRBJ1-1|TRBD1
TGTGCCAGCAGCCCCTCCGGGACAGGGGATCCTGAAGCTTTCTTT
CASSPSGTGDPEAFF
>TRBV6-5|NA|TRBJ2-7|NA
TGTGCCAGCAGTTACGGAGGACAGATCCACGAGCAGTACTTC
CASSYGGQIHEQYF
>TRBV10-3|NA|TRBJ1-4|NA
TGTGCCATCAGTGAGTCGACGGGGGGACGCGTTAATGAAAAACTGTTTTTT
CAISESTGGRVNEKLFF
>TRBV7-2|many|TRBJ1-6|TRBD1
TGTGCCAGCAGCCCGGTGAGGGACAGGAGTTCACCCCTCCACTTT
CASSPVRDRSSPLHF
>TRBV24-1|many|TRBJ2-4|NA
TGTGCCACCAGTGAAGTGGACAGCGGGAAAAACATTCAGTACTTC
CATSEVDSGKNIQYF
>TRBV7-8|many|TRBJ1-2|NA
TGTGCCAGCACCATGGGTCCGGGACGACAATCGGAAGGCTACACCTTC
CASTMGPGRQSEGYTF
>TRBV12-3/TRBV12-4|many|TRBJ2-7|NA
TGTGCCAGCAGCCCGACAGGGAGGAGAAACGAGCAGTACTTC
CASSPTGRRNEQYF
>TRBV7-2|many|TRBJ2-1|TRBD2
TGTGCCAGCAGCTTAGCGTTAGCGGGGGGGGCCTACAATGAGCAGTTCTTC
CASSLALAGGAYNEQFF
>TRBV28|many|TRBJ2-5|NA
TGTGCCAGCAGTTTTAGGACACCGCCCGGAGAGACCCAGTACTTC
CASSFRTPPGETQYF
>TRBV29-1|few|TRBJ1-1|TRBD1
TGCAGCGTTGATGGGGGCAGGGGGCGAGCTTTCTTT
CSVDGGRGRAFF
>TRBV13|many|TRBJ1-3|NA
TGTGCCAGCAGCTTAGCCCGGACAGGAAACACCATATATTTT
CASSLARTGNTIYF
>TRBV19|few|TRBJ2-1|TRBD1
TGTGCCAGTAGTATGACAGGGTATGAGCAGTTCTTC
CASSMTGYEQFF